This TCR beta chain derives from a study of breast tumors, draining lymph nodes, adjacent tissues. Study results and caveats: The data were judged consistent with most tumor T cells coming from lymph node and expanding in tumor. Tumor TCR diversity was below lymph nodes but above nontumor tissue.

MiXCR, run by TCRdb on the multiplex PCR reads, gives a single entry per CDR3 protein. The sample contains some 150,000 distinct CDR3 sequences, around a third of which appear only once. This clonotype was observed a handful of times. Its target is unknown. Breast cancer patients provided tissue from their axillary draining lymph nodes. The CDR3 sequence is 14 residues long. V lost 6 bases and J 8 bases, leaving 19 bases between the germline ends. Sample: axillary lymph node tissue. The gene calls are TRBV12-3 or TRBV12-4 and TRBJ1-2; possible D gene TRBD1, 5 bases. The clonotype originates from a female donor with breast cancer. Some clones in this sample may be carry-over from other donors' samples. CDR3 protein: CASSVRGGRDGYTF. CDR3 coding DNA: TGTGCCAGCAGCGTCCGGGGAGGGAGGGACGGCTACACCTTC.